The 10 T cell receptor beta chains below come from one sample, sequenced in a study of shared clonotypes between healthy human individuals. Using immunoSEQ multiplex PCR, the repertoire was profiled, and TCRdb retains in-frame clones only, with some absent. This table has more than 2,000,000 clones, over 90% appearing once. Sequencing was done on a sample of naive CD4+ T cells from PBMCs. Subset defined: CD45RA+ positively selected. Every receptor here comes from a young man in good health. Some clones in this sample may be carry-over from other donors' samples.

V gene TRBV5-8 combines with J gene TRBJ2-1, with D perhaps matching TRBD2 (5 bases). The CDR3 is made up of 13 amino acids. V was clipped by 9 bases and J by 9 bases, with 19 bases between them. Germline V CDR1 and CDR2: SGHTS, YDEGEE. DNA for the CDR3: TGTGCCACCCTCGGGCGGGTAGTAGGTGAGCAGTTCTTC. Translation: CATLGRVVGEQFF.

The chain is built from TRBV9 and TRBJ2-5; 9 nucleotides line up with TRBD2. The CDR3 contains 16 residues. Germline values: CDR1 SGDLS, CDR2 YYNGEE. V lost 0 bases to trimming and J lost 5 bases; unmatched junction nucleotides: 8. As DNA, the CDR3 is TGTGCCAGCAGCGTAGAGCCTAGCGGGATGTGGGAGACCCAGTACTTC. Translated: CASSVEPSGMWETQYF.

V usage is TRBV4-1 and J usage is TRBJ1-5; D possibly corresponds to TRBD1 (5 bases). CDR3 length equals 17 residues. Germline values: CDR1 MGHRA, CDR2 YSYEKL. V lost 0 bases, J lost 0 bases, and 12 bases lay in between. The CDR3 bases are TGCGCCAGCAGCCAAGACGGACGGGGGAATAGCAATCAGCCCCAGCATTTT. Amino acids: CASSQDGRGNSNQPQHF.

This chain connects TRBV5-6 to TRBJ2-1; 8 bases map to TRBD1. From germline, CDR1 is SGHDT and CDR2 YYEEEE. The ends lost 1 base at V and 4 bases at J; junction bases unmatched: 7. CDR3 length: 16 residues. CDR3: CASSLFGDRGYNEQFF. DNA for the CDR3: TGTGCCAGCAGCTTGTTTGGAGACAGGGGATACAATGAGCAGTTCTTC. Supplemented by reference TRBV5-6 and TRBJ2-1, the full variable domain reads DAGVTQSPTHLIKTRGQQVTLRCSPKSGHDTVSWYQQALGQGPQFIFQYYEEEERQRGNFPDRFSGHQFPNYSSELNVNALLLGDSALYLCASSLFGDRGYNEQFFGPGTRLTVL.

The chain is built from TRBV4-2 and TRBJ1-1; 8 nucleotides match TRBD1. V was pared by 3 bases and J by 0 bases, with 3 bases of the junction left unmatched. Germline CDR1 reads LGHNA; CDR2 reads YNFKEQ. The CDR3 is 15 amino acids. The CDR3 DNA is TGTGCCAGCAGCCAGGAACAGGGGGTGAACACTGAAGCTTTCTTT. It yields the protein CASSQEQGVNTEAFF.

The rearrangement uses TRBV30 and TRBJ2-1; TRBD2 matches 9 bases. V shed 2 bases, J shed 10 bases, and the junction held 0 bases outside the gene matches. CDR3 length: 11 amino acids. Germline CDR1 reads GTSNPN; CDR2 reads SVGIG (reference sequence). The CDR3 spells CAWSSGREQFF. For the CDR3, the DNA is TGTGCCTGGAGTAGCGGGAGGGAGCAGTTCTTC.

This rearrangement joins TRBV7-9 to TRBJ2-6, with D tentatively TRBD1 (6 bases). The CDR3 is 17 residues long. Trimming shortened V by 1 base and J by 3 bases, and 13 bases separated the two germline ends. Germline CDR1 and CDR2: SEHNR and FQNEAQ (reference sequence). The CDR3 loop is CASSLGRGFLGANVLTF. As DNA, the CDR3 is TGTGCCAGCAGCTTAGGCAGGGGATTCCTTGGGGCCAACGTCCTGACTTTC.

As to this clone: The sample contains more than one DNA sequence encoding this CDR3. The chain uses TRBV5-1 and TRBJ2-1, with a possible D match to TRBD2 (6 bases). The CDR3 spans 15 residues. The ends were cut back, 4 bases at V and 1 base at J, with 12 bases in the middle. Germline loops: CDR1 SGHRS, CDR2 YFSETQ. The DNA for the CDR3 is TGCGCCAGCAGCCCTCTGGCGGGATCCTACAATGAGCAGTTCTTC. It is translated as CASSPLAGSYNEQFF.

The chain combines TRBV12-5 with TRBJ2-1, with D possibly being TRBD1 (5 bases). The V end lost 5 bases, the J end lost 5 bases, and 10 bases lay between the germline ends. CDR1 is LGHNT, CDR2 FRNRAP, per germline. The CDR3 consists of 13 residues. The CDR3 sequence: CASGQDSHNEQFF. The CDR3, as DNA: TGTGCTAGTGGTCAAGACAGTCACAATGAGCAGTTCTTC.

The rearrangement joins TRBV5-3 to TRBJ2-1; D is perhaps TRBD2 (5 bases). TRBV5-3 is an ORF for which the function is uncertain. Trimming took off 0 bases at V and 0 bases at J, with 10 bases between the two ends. CDR3 length equals 16 residues. The CDR3 loop reads CARSLETTSSYNEQFF. The DNA of the CDR3 is TGTGCCAGAAGCTTGGAGACTACCAGCTCCTACAATGAGCAGTTCTTC.